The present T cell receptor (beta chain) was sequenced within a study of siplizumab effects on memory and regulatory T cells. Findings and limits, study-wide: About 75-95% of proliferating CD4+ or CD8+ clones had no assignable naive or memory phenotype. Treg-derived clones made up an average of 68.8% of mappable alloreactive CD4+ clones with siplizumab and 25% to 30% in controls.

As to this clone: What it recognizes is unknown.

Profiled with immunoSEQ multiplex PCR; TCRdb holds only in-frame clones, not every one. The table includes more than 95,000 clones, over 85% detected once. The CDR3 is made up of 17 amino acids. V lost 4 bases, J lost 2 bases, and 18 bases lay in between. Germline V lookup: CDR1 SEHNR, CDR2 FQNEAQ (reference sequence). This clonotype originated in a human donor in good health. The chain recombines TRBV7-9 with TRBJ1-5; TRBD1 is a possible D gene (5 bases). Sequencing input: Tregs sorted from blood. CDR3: CASSSDRGGDGNQPQHF. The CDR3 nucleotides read TGTGCCAGCAGCTCTGACCGGGGCGGGGACGGCAATCAGCCCCAGCATTTT.